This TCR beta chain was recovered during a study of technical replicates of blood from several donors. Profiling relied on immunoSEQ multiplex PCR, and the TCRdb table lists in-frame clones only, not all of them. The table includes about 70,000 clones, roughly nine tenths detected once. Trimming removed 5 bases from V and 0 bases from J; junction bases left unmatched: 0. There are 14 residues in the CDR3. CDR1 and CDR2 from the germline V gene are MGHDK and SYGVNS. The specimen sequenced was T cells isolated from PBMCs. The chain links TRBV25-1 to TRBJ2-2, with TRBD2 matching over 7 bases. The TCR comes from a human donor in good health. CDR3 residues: CASSRGANTGELFF. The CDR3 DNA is TGTGCCAGCAGTCGGGGGGCGAACACCGGGGAGCTGTTTTTT.